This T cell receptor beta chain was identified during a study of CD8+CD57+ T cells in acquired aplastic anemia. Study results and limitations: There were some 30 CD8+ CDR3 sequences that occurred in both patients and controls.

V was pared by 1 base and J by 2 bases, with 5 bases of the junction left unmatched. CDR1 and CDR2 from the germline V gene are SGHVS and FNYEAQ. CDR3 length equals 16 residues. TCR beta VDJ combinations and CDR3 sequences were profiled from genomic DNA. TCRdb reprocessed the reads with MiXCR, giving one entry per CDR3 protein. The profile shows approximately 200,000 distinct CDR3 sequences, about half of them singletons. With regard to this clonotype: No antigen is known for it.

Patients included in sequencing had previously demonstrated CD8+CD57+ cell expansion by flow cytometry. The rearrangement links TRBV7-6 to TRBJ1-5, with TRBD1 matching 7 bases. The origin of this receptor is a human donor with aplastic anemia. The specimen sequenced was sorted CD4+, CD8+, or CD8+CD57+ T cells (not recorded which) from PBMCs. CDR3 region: CASSLGQGGRNQPQHF. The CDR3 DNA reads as TGTGCCAGCAGCTTAGGGCAGGGGGGTCGCAATCAGCCCCAGCATTTT.